This T cell receptor (beta chain) was captured in a study of blood T cell repertoires in COVID-19. TCRdb keeps only in-frame clones here, not all; method: immunoSEQ multiplex PCR. The table lists a few hundred thousand clones, roughly nine tenths of them singletons. The specimen sequenced was PBMCs or T cells enriched from blood (not recorded which). This TCR was recovered from a woman aged 60-70 years who had recovered from COVID-19.

CDR3: CASSSTLGQGEQYV. The CDR3 nucleotides read TGTGCCAGCAGCTCAACATTGGGGCAAGGCGAGCAGTACGTC. This chain uses TRBV11-2 with TRBJ2-7, with D possibly matching TRBD1 (5 bases). The CDR3 is made up of 14 amino acids. Trimming cost V 4 bases and J 6 bases, with 16 bases left between them. Germline loops: CDR1 SGHAT, CDR2 FQNNGV.